This paragraph reports one T cell receptor beta chain. Antigen unknown. This entry is derived from a study of radiotherapy plus CTLA-4 blockade in lung cancer. At the level of the study: Of all patients, around 19% responded objectively and about 30% showed disease control. Overall study results and limits: There was expansion of tumor-derived TCR clones in blood after radiotherapy plus ipilimumab.

Trimming took off 6 bases at V and 0 bases at J, with 6 bases between the two ends. CDR1 is MNHGY, CDR2 SAAAGT, per germline. The CDR3 length is 14 residues. CTLA-4 blockade with ipilimumab, together with focal radiation, was given to patients with chemo-refractory metastatic non-small-cell lung cancer. Assay: immunoSEQ multiplex PCR; the TCRdb copy retains only in-frame clones and omits some. The data hold some 73,000 clones, with 70% to 80% observed a single time. The J gene is TRBJ1-6, the V gene TRBV6-8; no firm D call. Sequences were derived from peripheral blood, sampled from a patient treated with radiotherapy plus ipilimumab. The clonotype was recovered from a human donor with non-small cell lung cancer whose response to radiotherapy plus ipilimumab could not be evaluated. This CDR3 reads CASRLSSYNSPLHF. In DNA form, the CDR3 reads TGTGCCAGCAGGCTGAGCTCCTATAATTCACCCCTCCACTTT.